These 32 T cell receptor beta chains were all obtained from the same sample, sequenced in a study of shared clonotypes between healthy human individuals. The naive CD8 fraction comprised CD45RO-negative cells positively selected for CCR7 and excluded terminally differentiated effector memory CD45RA+ cells. The assay was immunoSEQ multiplex PCR, and TCRdb's table has in-frame clones only and misses some. Here the sample spans roughly 2,000,000 clones, about 95% being singletons. The specimen sequenced was naive CD8+ T cells sorted from blood. These receptors all stem from a man aged 18 to 35 in good health.

CDR3 nucleotides: TGTGCCAGCAGCTTAGGACAGGGTGGCGGGGAGCTGTTTTTT. Encoded protein: CASSLGQGGGELFF. This chain links TRBV7-3 with TRBJ2-2, with 8 bases that match TRBD1. V lost 2 bases and J lost 7; bases outside the gene matches: 3. This CDR3 is 14 amino acids long. Germline assignment: CDR1 SGHTA and CDR2 FQGTGA.

The chain uses TRBV27 and TRBJ2-1; 8 bases fit TRBD1. The germline CDR1 and CDR2 sequences are MNHEY and SMNVEV (reference sequence). J was trimmed by 2 bases and V by 5 bases; bases with no gene match: 20. The CDR3 contains 20 residues. CDR3 residues: CASSRYFRAPQGETYNEQFF. The CDR3 DNA follows: TGTGCCAGCAGTCGGTATTTCAGGGCGCCACAGGGGGAGACCTACAATGAGCAGTTCTTC.

The CDR3 spells CASSYSSGGGELFF. In nucleotides, the CDR3 is TGTGCCAGCAGTTACTCGTCGGGGGGAGGGGAGCTGTTTTTT. J is TRBJ2-2 and V is TRBV6-6; the match to TRBD2 covers 7 bases. The V and J ends lost 0 bases and 8 bases, in that order; junction bases with no gene match: 3. Per the germline V gene, CDR1 is MNHNY and CDR2 is SVGAGI (reference sequence). This CDR3 region has 14 residues.

The V gene is TRBV9, the J gene TRBJ2-5; 9 bases line up with TRBD2. J lost 5 bases, V lost 3 bases, and 11 bases had no gene match. Germline V CDR1 and CDR2: SGDLS, YYNGEE. The CDR3 totals 16 residues. CDR3 residues: CASSGNSGLAHETQYF. The CDR3 bases are TGTGCCAGCAGCGGGAATTCGGGACTAGCCCACGAGACCCAGTACTTC.

This clone has just one count. J is TRBJ1-4 and V is TRBV2; unclear D gene. The V gene's germline CDR1 is SNHLY and CDR2 FYNNEI. The CDR3 is 15 amino acids. V lost 5 bases, J lost 8 bases, and 18 bases lay in between. The CDR3 DNA is TGTGCCAGCAGTAGAACCGAATCACCCTCGGAAAAACTGTTTTTT. It is translated as CASSRTESPSEKLFF.

CDR3 bases: TGCAGTGCTAGAGATTGGGACGAGCAGTACTTC. This gives the protein CSARDWDEQYF. This chain links TRBV20-1 with TRBJ2-7; D is uncertain. The V and J ends lost 0 bases and 5 bases respectively, with 5 bases between them. CDR1 is DFQATT and CDR2 is SNEGSKA in the germline V gene (reference sequence). The CDR3 consists of 11 residues.

This sequence joins TRBV6-5 and TRBJ2-7, with D perhaps TRBD1 (5 bases). Germline-derived CDR1 and CDR2 are MNHEY and SVGAGI. The CDR3 has 12 residues. With 6 bases removed from V and 7 bases from J, the gap between germline ends came to 13 bases. CDR3 bases: TGTGCCAGCAGCCGGACAAGTTGGGAGCAGTACTTC. This translates into CASSRTSWEQYF.

The V call is TRBV12-5, the J call TRBJ2-2; TRBD2 is a possible D gene (6 bases). V lost 2 bases and J 6 bases, leaving 13 bases between the germline ends. The CDR3 totals 15 residues. Germline assignment: CDR1 LGHNT and CDR2 FRNRAP. The CDR3 is CASGLLPTGAGELFF. The CDR3 DNA reads as TGTGCTAGTGGTTTGCTCCCCACGGGAGCCGGGGAGCTGTTTTTT.

A note on this clone: Other DNA sequences in the same sample also yield this CDR3. The CDR3 sequence: CASSLTGSYEQYF. The CDR3 region has the DNA TGTGCCAGCAGTTTGACAGGTTCCTACGAGCAGTACTTC. The chain joins TRBV27 to TRBJ2-7, with D perhaps TRBD1 (6 bases). The V and J ends lost 3 bases and 1 base respectively, with 7 bases between them. Germline CDR1 reads MNHEY; CDR2 reads SMNVEV (reference sequence). The CDR3 runs to 13 residues.

The J gene is TRBJ2-3, the V gene TRBV30; TRBD2 agrees at 16 bases. The trim removed 1 base at V and 10 bases at J, leaving 8 bases unmatched. The CDR3 runs to 16 residues. Germline V gene data show CDR1 as GTSNPN and CDR2 as SVGIG (reference sequence). CDR3 sequence: CAWSASPGLAGGAQYF. The CDR3 coding sequence is TGTGCCTGGAGTGCATCACCGGGACTAGCGGGGGGGGCGCAGTATTTT.

This chain uses TRBV19 with TRBJ1-1; TRBD1 might be the D (6 bases). Germline lookup yields CDR1 LNHDA and CDR2 SQIVND (reference sequence). V was shortened by 4 bases and J by 0 bases, with 12 bases between the two germline ends. The CDR3 is made up of 15 amino acids. The CDR3 bases are TGTGCCAGTAGTAACGACAGGAAAATGAACACTGAAGCTTTCTTT. As protein: CASSNDRKMNTEAFF.

Regarding this clone: Different DNA sequences within this sample yield the same CDR3. V is TRBV5-1 and J is TRBJ1-1; D gene uncertain. The CDR3 runs 13 residues. V lost 0 bases to trimming and J lost 4 bases, with 7 bases between them. The germline V gene encodes CDR1 SGHRS and CDR2 YFSETQ. The CDR3 is CASSLEGGTEAFF. The CDR3 coding sequence is TGCGCCAGCAGCTTGGAGGGCGGCACTGAAGCTTTCTTT.

This clone has just a few counts. Within the sample, other DNA sequences also encode this same CDR3. The chain links TRBV13 to TRBJ1-5; D gene unclear. The ends were cut back, 0 bases at V and 6 bases at J, with 3 bases in the middle. The CDR3 sequence is 12 residues long. Germline CDR1 reads PRHDT; CDR2 reads FYEKMQ (reference sequence). The CDR3 DNA reads as TGTGCCAGCAGCTTAGGGGGTCAGCCCCAGCATTTT. It translates to CASSLGGQPQHF.

The V call is TRBV4-2, the J call TRBJ1-1; D call uncertain. The length of the CDR3 is 15 residues. Between the trimmed V and J ends, which lost 0 bases and 4 bases, there was a span of 12 bases. CDR1 is LGHNA and CDR2 is YNFKEQ in the germline V gene. The CDR3 here is CASSQDGSWSTEAFF. For the CDR3, the DNA is TGTGCCAGCAGCCAAGATGGATCCTGGAGCACTGAAGCTTTCTTT.

The chain joins TRBV28 to TRBJ1-2, with no clear D. With 5 bases removed from V and 4 bases from J, the gap between germline ends came to 8 bases. CDR1 is MDHEN, CDR2 SYDVKM, per germline. CDR3 length: 12 residues. CDR3 nucleotides: TGTGCCAGCAGTGACGGGATCTATGGCTACACCTTC. This encodes CASSDGIYGYTF.

This chain connects TRBV7-9 to TRBJ2-3, with D possibly matching TRBD1 (6 bases). V shed 9 bases and J shed 2 bases, with 9 bases lying between them. The germline gives CDR1 SEHNR, CDR2 FQNEAQ (reference sequence). The CDR3 runs 12 residues. The CDR3 is CARSGDTDTQYF. Here the CDR3 DNA reads TGTGCCAGGTCAGGGGACACAGATACGCAGTATTTT.

This chain joins TRBV6-1 and TRBJ2-7, with 11 nucleotides matching TRBD2. The J segment lost 2 bases and the V segment lost 3 bases, leaving 6 bases of the junction unmatched. The CDR3 totals 16 residues. CDR1 is MNHNS and CDR2 is SASEGT in the germline V gene. CDR3 sequence reads: CASSEPTSGSPYEQYF. CDR3 in DNA: TGTGCCAGCAGTGAGCCCACTAGCGGGAGCCCCTACGAGCAGTACTTC.

In its sample, this clone was seen once. The V call is TRBV13, the J call TRBJ2-3, with D perhaps matching TRBD2 (6 bases). The germline gives CDR1 PRHDT, CDR2 FYEKMQ (reference sequence). This CDR3 has 15 amino acids. Trimming stripped 5 bases from V and 4 bases from J, with 16 bases between. The CDR3 nucleotides are TGTGCCAGCAGCCCGCGCGGCGGAGGGCCAGATACGCAGTATTTT. Translated: CASSPRGGGPDTQYF.

The chain carries TRBV2 and TRBJ1-3; D is possibly TRBD1 (5 bases). This CDR3 comprises 16 residues. Trimming pared 4 bases from V and 2 bases from J, leaving 15 bases between. Germline loops: CDR1 SNHLY, CDR2 FYNNEI. The CDR3 nucleotides are TGTGCCAGCAGTGCGTCGGGGGGTTCTGCTGGAAACACCATATATTTT. This encodes CASSASGGSAGNTIYF. The complete variable domain, with remaining parts taken from reference TRBV2 and TRBJ1-3, reads EPEVTQTPSHQVTQMGQEVILRCVPISNHLYFYWYRQILGQKVEFLVSFYNNEISEKSEIFDDQFSVERPDGSNFTLKIRSTKLEDSAMYFCASSASGGSAGNTIYFGEGSWLTVV.

There are a few counts of this clone. The rearrangement links TRBV19 to TRBJ1-5; D unclear. The V and J ends lost 6 bases and 2 bases respectively, with 8 bases between them. Looked up from germline, CDR1 is LNHDA and CDR2 is SQIVND (reference sequence). The CDR3 is made up of 13 amino acids. The CDR3 reads CASSARGNQPQHF. Written as DNA, the CDR3 is TGTGCCAGTAGCGCTAGGGGCAATCAGCCCCAGCATTTT.

This clone was detected only once. The chain recombines TRBV7-9 with TRBJ2-1, with TRBD2 matching 7 bases. From germline, CDR1 is SEHNR and CDR2 FQNEAQ (reference sequence). The CDR3 contains 16 residues. The ends lost 5 bases at V and 8 bases at J; junction bases unmatched: 15. In nucleotides, the CDR3 is TGTGCCAGCAGCCAGGTAGAGGGAGGGCCGCGAGATGAGCAGTTCTTC. Amino acids: CASSQVEGGPRDEQFF.

The rearrangement uses TRBV28 and TRBJ2-1; TRBD2 matches 7 bases. The CDR3 sequence is 15 residues long. The V segment lost 5 bases and the J segment 0 bases; nucleotides outside the gene matches: 4. Germline CDR1 reads MDHEN; CDR2 reads SYDVKM. CDR3 amino acids: CASSTGGGSYNEQFF. CDR3 in DNA: TGTGCCAGCAGTACCGGCGGGGGCTCCTACAATGAGCAGTTCTTC.

The V call is TRBV13, the J call TRBJ1-1; the D is unclear. CDR1 is PRHDT, CDR2 FYEKMQ, per germline (reference sequence). V shed 1 base and J shed 14 bases, with 11 bases lying between them. There are 11 residues in the CDR3. CDR3 in amino acids: CASSLASEGFF. The CDR3 coding sequence is TGTGCCAGCAGCTTAGCCAGCGAAGGATTCTTT.

CDR3 sequence: CSVADRDGTYEQYF. The CDR3 DNA follows: TGCAGCGTCGCTGACCGGGACGGGACCTACGAGCAGTACTTC. V usage is TRBV29-1 and J usage is TRBJ2-7; perhaps D is TRBD1 or TRBD2 (5 bases each). V shed 6 bases and J shed 2 bases, with 17 bases lying between them. The V gene's germline CDR1 is SQVTM and CDR2 ANQGSEA. The CDR3 consists of 14 residues.

The chain is built from TRBV5-4 and TRBJ2-7; 8 nucleotides line up with TRBD1. Germline assignment: CDR1 SGHNT and CDR2 YYREEE (reference sequence). The ends lost 0 bases at V and 3 bases at J; junction bases unmatched: 5. The CDR3 loop spans 15 amino acids. The CDR3 is CASSLAGTGFYEQYF. In DNA form, the CDR3 reads TGTGCCAGCAGCTTGGCCGGGACAGGATTCTACGAGCAGTACTTC.

The V gene is TRBV9, the J gene TRBJ1-4; unclear D gene. The V gene lost 3 bases and the J gene lost 0 bases, with 9 bases spanning the gap. Germline CDR1 reads SGDLS; CDR2 reads YYNGEE. CDR3 length equals 15 residues. The CDR3 is CASSANGATNEKLFF. The CDR3 DNA reads as TGTGCCAGCAGCGCCAACGGGGCAACTAATGAAAAACTGTTTTTT. Together with reference TRBV9 and TRBJ1-4, the CDR3 gives the full variable domain: DSGVTQTPKHLITATGQRVTLRCSPRSGDLSVYWYQQSLDQGLQFLIQYYNGEERAKGNILERFSAQQFPDLHSELNLSSLELGDSALYFCASSANGATNEKLFFGSGTQLSVL.

The chain employs TRBV4-3 and TRBJ2-3; no reliable D call. Trimming pared 3 bases from V and 2 bases from J, leaving 3 bases between. The CDR3 sequence is 12 residues long. The V gene's germline CDR1 is LGHNA and CDR2 YSLEER. CDR3 nucleotide sequence: TGCGCCAGCAGCCACCTCACAGATACGCAGTATTTT. Translating gives CASSHLTDTQYF.

The chain uses TRBV7-9 and TRBJ2-4; TRBD1 is a possible D gene (5 bases). V lost 4 bases to trimming and J lost 3 bases, with 13 bases between them. The germline V gene has CDR1 SEHNR and CDR2 FQNEAQ (reference sequence). This CDR3 has 15 residues. The CDR3 sequence: CASSWGRVGKNIQYF. The CDR3 bases are TGTGCCAGCAGCTGGGGCAGGGTGGGCAAAAACATTCAGTACTTC. The variable domain in full, completed from reference TRBV7-9 and TRBJ2-4, reads DTGVSQNPRHKITKRGQNVTFRCDPISEHNRLYWYRQTLGQGPEFLTYFQNEAQLEKSRLLSDRFSAERPKGSFSTLEIQRTEQGDSAMYLCASSWGRVGKNIQYFGAGTRLSVL.

Here the CDR3 reads CASSQGPPTRGYTF. The CDR3 nucleotides are TGTGCCAGCAGCCAAGGGCCCCCGACACGTGGCTACACCTTC. This sequence joins TRBV14 and TRBJ1-2; D remains ambiguous. The CDR3 sequence is 14 residues long. Trimming took 1 base from V and 7 from J, leaving 13 bases between them. Germline V gives CDR1 SGHDN, CDR2 FVKESK.

This sequence joins TRBV14 and TRBJ2-7; D gene uncertain. Germline-derived CDR1 and CDR2 are SGHDN and FVKESK. The CDR3 length is 14 residues. The V end lost 4 bases, the J end lost 5 bases, and 15 bases lay between the germline ends. The CDR3 DNA reads as TGTGCCAGCAGCCGCGCAATGCGGTATGACGAGCAGTACTTC. Translated: CASSRAMRYDEQYF. Drawing the rest from reference TRBV14 and TRBJ2-7, the complete variable domain is EAGVTQFPSHSVIEKGQTVTLRCDPISGHDNLYWYRRVMGKEIKFLLHFVKESKQDESGMPNNRFLAERTGGTYSTLKVQPAELEDSGVYFCASSRAMRYDEQYFGPGTRLTVT.

J is TRBJ1-5 and V is TRBV14; 9 bases match TRBD1. CDR3 length: 15 amino acids. Germline lookup yields CDR1 SGHDN and CDR2 FVKESK. With 1 base clipped from V and 5 bases from J, the junction kept 3 bases outside the gene matches. CDR3 coding DNA: TGTGCCAGCAGCCAAGCAGGACAGGGGTATCAGCCCCAGCATTTT. It codes for CASSQAGQGYQPQHF.

As to this clone: One junction end disagrees with the germline gene, perhaps due to a read error. The sample holds other DNA sequences that translate to the same CDR3. This chain links TRBV6-5 with TRBJ2-1; D might be TRBD2 (5 bases). The CDR3 extends over 15 amino acids. Germline assignment: CDR1 MNHEY and CDR2 SVGAGI. The CDR3 coding sequence is TGCGCCAGCAGTACACGGACTCGTTACTACAATGAGCAGTTCTTC. Protein: CASSTRTRYYNEQFF.